This entry lists 18 T cell receptor beta chains sequenced from one sample in a study of neurological immune-mediated disorders. In TCRdb, the 5' RACE reads were re-called with MiXCR into one record per CDR3 protein. In the table there are 49,000 or so distinct CDR3 sequences, roughly 17% of which are singletons. The sequenced sample consisted of PBMCs. The receptor set was obtained from a man aged 60 to 69 in good health.

The table lists this clonotype with many counts. The CDR3 DNA sequence: TGCAGTGCTAGAGGTGGACTAGCGGGAAAAAGCTCCTACAATGAGCAGTTCTTC. This translates into CSARGGLAGKSSYNEQFF. The gene calls are TRBV20-1 and TRBJ2-1; 12 bases align to TRBD2. There are 18 residues in the CDR3. V was clipped by 1 base and J by 0 bases; unmatched bases: 7. The germline V gene encodes CDR1 DFQATT and CDR2 SNEGSKA (reference sequence).

Many counts were recorded for this clonotype. The J gene is TRBJ1-3, the V gene TRBV20-1; no firm D call. V dropped 7 bases and J dropped 3 bases, with 7 bases sitting between them. In germline, CDR1 is DFQATT, CDR2 SNEGSKA (reference sequence). The CDR3 length is 11 residues. Here the CDR3 reads CSVYRGNTIYF. In nucleotides, the CDR3 is TGCAGTGTTTACCGTGGAAACACCATATATTTT.

This clonotype came up many times. V gene TRBV12-3 or TRBV12-4 combines with J gene TRBJ1-3, with D maybe TRBD1 (5 bases). The CDR3 totals 14 residues. Trimming took off 6 bases at V and 0 bases at J, with 9 bases between the two ends. CDR3 DNA: TGTGCCAGCAGACTAGGGGCCTCTGGAAACACCATATATTTT. Protein sequence: CASRLGASGNTIYF.

This clonotype was recorded many times. The chain joins TRBV3-1 to TRBJ2-7; D perhaps matches TRBD2 (6 bases). Trimming shortened V by 0 bases and J by 4 bases, and 13 bases separated the two germline ends. This CDR3 has 15 amino acids. Germline assignment: CDR1 LGHDT and CDR2 YNNKEL (reference sequence). CDR3 nucleotide sequence: TGTGCCAGCAGCCAAGACCCAGGGCGGGGATACGAGCAGTACTTC. This encodes CASSQDPGRGYEQYF.

The table lists this clonotype with many counts. This chain joins TRBV20-1 and TRBJ2-1; possible D gene TRBD2, 6 bases. With 6 bases removed from V and 1 base from J, the gap between germline ends came to 16 bases. This CDR3 contains 15 residues. Germline CDR1 is DFQATT and CDR2 is SNEGSKA (reference sequence). CDR3 protein: CSALDSLASYNEQFF. Written as DNA, the CDR3 is TGCAGTGCCCTCGACTCCCTAGCGTCCTACAATGAGCAGTTCTTC.

This clonotype showed up many times. The chain uses TRBV12-3 or TRBV12-4 and TRBJ2-5; TRBD2 agrees at 8 bases. The V and J ends lost 6 bases and 4 bases, in that order; junction bases with no gene match: 7. This CDR3 region has 14 residues. The chain's CDR3 is CASSSGLVTETQYF. Here the CDR3 DNA reads TGTGCCAGCAGCTCGGGACTAGTGACAGAGACCCAGTACTTC.

This clonotype has a count of ten or more. The genes are TRBV20-1 and TRBJ2-3; 9 bases are a match to TRBD1. The trim removed 8 bases at V and 5 bases at J, leaving 11 bases unmatched. CDR1 is DFQATT, CDR2 SNEGSKA, per germline (reference sequence). This CDR3 region has 14 residues. The CDR3 bases are TGCAGTTCCCAACAGGGGGCGCTGAGAGATACGCAGTATTTT. Its protein product is CSSQQGALRDTQYF.

The rearrangement uses TRBV5-1 and TRBJ1-1, with D unclear. The V and J ends lost 4 bases and 0 bases respectively, with 13 bases between them. Germline CDR1 and CDR2: SGHRS and YFSETQ. CDR3 length equals 15 residues. DNA for the CDR3: TGCGCCAGCAGCAAGGACGGATCCATGAACACTGAAGCTTTCTTT. Translating gives CASSKDGSMNTEAFF.

In regard to this clonotype: The conserved phenylalanine or tryptophan is not found at the CDR3 terminus, so this likely reflects a read error. The chain is built from TRBV28 and TRBJ2-7; TRBD1 agrees at 11 bases. This CDR3 is 17 amino acids long. Germline values: CDR1 MDHEN, CDR2 SYDVKM. Trimming at V came to 4 bases and at J to 1 base, leaving 9 bases not matched to a gene. The CDR3 loop reads CASSYLPGQGASYEQYL. In DNA, the CDR3 is TGTGCCAGCAGTTACCTCCCCGGACAGGGGGCATCCTACGAGCAGTACTTA.

In this sample, this clonotype is medium-sized. The chain carries TRBV9 and TRBJ2-3; D unclear. Germline values: CDR1 SGDLS, CDR2 YYNGEE. With 9 bases removed from V and 4 bases from J, the gap between germline ends came to 15 bases. This CDR3 spans 13 amino acids. The CDR3 region has the DNA TGTGCCACCGGAGAAGGGCCAGCAGATACGCAGTATTTT. Translation: CATGEGPADTQYF.

This chain uses TRBV7-6 with TRBJ2-7; unclear D gene. The V and J ends lost 5 bases and 3 bases respectively, with 11 bases between them. Germline V lookup: CDR1 SGHVS, CDR2 FNYEAQ. The length of the CDR3 is 13 residues. The CDR3 spells CASSPLGNYEQYF. CDR3 nucleotides: TGTGCCAGCAGCCCCCTGGGAAACTACGAGCAGTACTTC. The entire variable domain, with the rest obtained from reference TRBV7-6 and TRBJ2-7, is as follows: GAGVSQSPRYKVTKRGQDVALRCDPISGHVSLYWYRQALGQGPEFLTYFNYEAQQDKSGLPNDRFSAERPEGSISTLTIQRTEQRDSAMYRCASSPLGNYEQYFGPGTRLTVT.

The V call is TRBV15, the J call TRBJ2-1; D remains ambiguous. This CDR3 is 14 amino acids long. Trimming removed 0 bases from V and 4 bases from J, with 7 bases in between. Per germline, CDR1 LNHNV and CDR2 YYDKDF (reference sequence). CDR3 region: CATSREFEYNEQFF. The DNA for the CDR3 is TGTGCCACCAGCAGAGAGTTCGAGTACAATGAGCAGTTCTTC.

There are many counts of this clonotype. The V gene is TRBV5-1, the J gene TRBJ2-1; 7 bases agree with TRBD2. The CDR3 loop spans 13 amino acids. V shed 2 bases, J shed 10 bases, and the junction held 6 bases outside the gene matches. In germline, CDR1 is SGHRS, CDR2 YFSETQ. CDR3 amino acids: CASSFAGVPEQFF. The DNA of the CDR3 is TGCGCCAGCAGCTTTGCGGGAGTCCCCGAGCAGTTCTTC.

About this clonotype: A much larger clone is a single base away; this may be a read error. The chain couples TRBV5-1 to TRBJ2-1; D perhaps matches TRBD2 (5 bases). The length of the CDR3 is 15 residues. Germline V gene lookup returns CDR1 SGHRS and CDR2 YFSETQ. This CDR3 is CANSRRTASYNEQFF. The DNA of the CDR3 is TGCGCCAACAGCCGCAGGACTGCCTCCTACAATGAGCAGTTCTTC.

This clonotype was picked up a small number of times. V and J are TRBV29-1 and TRBJ2-7, with a weak D call TRBD1 (5 bases). This CDR3 has 11 amino acids. With 5 bases removed from V and 2 bases from J, the gap between germline ends came to 7 bases. Germline V gene sequence: CDR1 SQVTM, CDR2 ANQGSEA. The CDR3 region has the DNA TGCAGCGTTTCAGGGACCTACGAGCAGTACTTC. Its protein is CSVSGTYEQYF.

This clonotype was seen many times. The genes are TRBV20-1 and TRBJ2-7; TRBD2 matches at 9 bases. The CDR3 has 16 amino acids. Germline CDR1 is DFQATT and CDR2 is SNEGSKA (reference sequence). Trimming at V came to 0 bases and at J to 2 bases, leaving 8 bases not matched to a gene. CDR3 sequence (DNA): TGCAGTGCTAGAGATTGGGGCCCTAGCGGGACCTACGAGCAGTACTTC. This sequence encodes CSARDWGPSGTYEQYF.

This clonotype was detected ten times or more. This sequence joins TRBV29-1 and TRBJ2-6, with D possibly matching TRBD1 (6 bases). The CDR3 has 13 residues. V was trimmed by 5 bases and J by 4 bases, leaving 9 bases between them. Germline CDR1 is SQVTM and CDR2 is ANQGSEA. The CDR3 loop is CSVQGTGANVLTF. CDR3 coding DNA: TGCAGCGTTCAGGGGACCGGGGCCAACGTCCTGACTTTC. Based on the CDR3 plus reference TRBV29-1 and TRBJ2-6, the full variable domain is SAVISQKPSRDICQRGTSLTIQCQVDSQVTMMFWYRQQPGQSLTLIATANQGSEATYESGFVIDKFPISRPNLTFSTLTVSNMSPEDSSIYLCSVQGTGANVLTFGAGSRLTVL.

This clonotype was counted at least ten times. The chain combines TRBV29-1 with TRBJ1-2, with 7 bases lining up with TRBD1. This CDR3 region has 13 residues. The ends lost 4 bases at V and 6 bases at J; junction bases unmatched: 8. CDR1 and CDR2 from the germline V gene are SQVTM and ANQGSEA. CDR3 amino acids: CSVGYRTGDGYTF. In DNA, the CDR3 is TGCAGCGTTGGATATCGGACAGGTGATGGCTACACCTTC. Full variable domain (remainder filled in from reference TRBV29-1 and TRBJ1-2): SAVISQKPSRDICQRGTSLTIQCQVDSQVTMMFWYRQQPGQSLTLIATANQGSEATYESGFVIDKFPISRPNLTFSTLTVSNMSPEDSSIYLCSVGYRTGDGYTFGSGTRLTVV.